The rows below give T cell receptor beta chains drawn from one sample of a study of radiation and T cells in renal cell carcinoma. Repertoires were generated with immunoSEQ multiplex PCR, while TCRdb's copy carries only in-frame clones and drops some. In the table there are 100,000 to 150,000 clones, approximately 85% of which are singletons. Sequences were derived from blood, sampled from a patient whose treatment included radiotherapy and nephrectomy. The receptors come from a man aged 45 to 65 with renal cell carcinoma. Both conserved end residues are part of each CDR3.

V	J	CDR3
TRBV5-5	TRBJ2-2	CASSLEGYDTGELFF
TRBV10-2	TRBJ1-2	CASSEIPTVPNYGYTF
TRBV7-2	TRBJ2-5	CASSKGRQQETQYF
TRBV7-8	TRBJ1-1	CASSGFSGHMNTEAFF
TRBV5-1	TRBJ2-5	CASSLDGLGRDETQYF
TRBV4-1	TRBJ2-7	CASSQGLAGVSEQYF
TRBV27	TRBJ2-3	CASGSWGSGTDTQYF
TRBV10-3	TRBJ1-2	CAISEAAGQTHGYTF
TRBV7-9	TRBJ1-6	CASSFGRGSNSPLHF
TRBV7-2	TRBJ2-7	CASSLELTSGTGSYEQYF
TRBV21-1	TRBJ2-5	CASSNPRGTDQETQYF
TRBV4-1	TRBJ2-2	CASSQEDSLNTGELFF
TRBV2	TRBJ1-5	CASSDSGQYNQPQHF
TRBV27	TRBJ1-2	CASRGTGDLANYGYTF
TRBV25-1	TRBJ2-7	CASSERNLRYF
TRBV2	TRBJ2-1	CASLGGLNIYNEQFF
TRBV30	TRBJ1-3	CAWSVGRSSGNTIYF
TRBV5-1	TRBJ2-3	CASSPDSSTDTQYF
TRBV5-1	TRBJ2-3	CASSLAGQWADTQYF
TRBV5-6	TRBJ2-3	CASSRGDTQYF
TRBV28	TRBJ1-5	CASSFRADREDQPQHF
TRBV18	TRBJ1-2	CASSPRSGKGYGYTF
TRBV18	TRBJ2-5	CASSPPVTETQYF
TRBV10-1	TRBJ1-1	CASSETGYTEAFF
TRBV15	TRBJ1-2	CATSDTTQGSYGYTF
TRBV7-2	TRBJ2-5	CASSLDWGDVTQYF
TRBV5-4	TRBJ2-2	CASSPLGRANTGELFF